This entry lists 24 T cell receptor beta chains sequenced from one sample in a study of molecular identifiers for immune sequencing clone quantification. TCRdb re-called the PCR reads with MiXCR, one entry per CDR3 protein. This sample yields approximately 670,000 distinct CDR3 sequences, of which just under 20% are seen a single time; about 0.9% belongs to the top ten. Input material: naive CD8+ T cells from blood, with Jurkat cell RNA spiked in. The subset is: FACS-sorted CD8+CD4-CCR7+CD45RA+ naive T cells. These receptors all stem from a human donor in good health. Some libraries in this study had Jurkat cell RNA spiked in.

The chain uses TRBV13 and TRBJ2-2; D not certain. The CDR3 has 16 residues. Germline CDR1 PRHDT, CDR2 FYEKMQ (reference sequence). V shed 4 bases and J shed 3 bases, with 15 bases lying between them. The CDR3 nucleotides are TGTGCCAGCAGCTCCACAACAGAGGCGGACACCGGGGAGCTGTTTTTT. Residues: CASSSTTEADTGELFF.

This clonotype was detected ten times or more. The rearrangement joins TRBV9 to TRBJ1-3, with D hard to call. In germline, CDR1 is SGDLS, CDR2 YYNGEE. CDR3 length: 17 residues. Trimming pared 3 bases from V and 0 bases from J, leaving 16 bases between. CDR3 nucleotides: TGTGCCAGCAGCGCCCAAAATCTAGCAAGCTCTGGAAACACCATATATTTT. Protein: CASSAQNLASSGNTIYF.

This rearrangement joins TRBV11-2 to TRBJ2-2, with TRBD2 matching over 8 bases. Germline trimming cut 5 bases from V and 3 bases from J; bases unmatched to any gene: 11. The CDR3 runs to 17 residues. In germline, CDR1 is SGHAT, CDR2 FQNNGV. DNA of the CDR3: TGTGCCAGCAGCCCCTTTACGGGGGGGATTTACACCGGGGAGCTGTTTTTT. As protein: CASSPFTGGIYTGELFF.

The chain has TRBV19 and TRBJ2-7; 10 bases are a match to TRBD1. The CDR3 loop spans 14 amino acids. The germline V gene has CDR1 LNHDA and CDR2 SQIVND (reference sequence). The V and J ends lost 8 bases and 7 bases, in that order; junction bases with no gene match: 11. The CDR3 sequence: CASGPGQGPWEQYF. In nucleotides, the CDR3 is TGTGCCAGTGGTCCGGGACAGGGGCCTTGGGAGCAGTACTTC.

This clonotype appeared many times. The genes are TRBV7-9 and TRBJ2-3; weak D call: TRBD2 (5 bases). Germline V gives CDR1 SEHNR, CDR2 FQNEAQ (reference sequence). V gave up 4 bases and J gave up 9 bases, with 17 bases separating them. There are 14 residues in the CDR3. The CDR3 loop is CASSSPRTVLTQYF. DNA of the CDR3: TGTGCCAGCAGCTCTCCCAGGACTGTCCTGACGCAGTATTTT.

This clonotype showed up just a few times. The CDR3 region is CASSVGGTGFYEQYF. CDR3 DNA sequence: TGTGCCAGCAGCGTAGGGGGGACAGGGTTCTACGAGCAGTACTTC. V gene TRBV9 combines with J gene TRBJ2-7; 9 positions agree with TRBD1. The CDR3 is made up of 15 amino acids. V shed 0 bases and J 3 bases; nucleotides not matched to a gene: 4. CDR1 is SGDLS, CDR2 YYNGEE, per germline.

This clonotype came up many times. This chain links TRBV19 with TRBJ2-4, with TRBD2 identical over 8 bases. V was pared by 9 bases and J by 6 bases, with 13 bases of the junction left unmatched. Germline loops: CDR1 LNHDA, CDR2 SQIVND (reference sequence). The CDR3 is made up of 15 amino acids. The CDR3 DNA sequence: TGTGCCAGCCAAAGTATAGCGGGACATCCAAACATTCAGTACTTC. This codes for CASQSIAGHPNIQYF.

The chain joins TRBV30 to TRBJ2-2, with D uncertain. With 0 bases removed from V and 6 bases from J, the gap between germline ends came to 8 bases. Germline CDR1 GTSNPN, CDR2 SVGIG (reference sequence). The CDR3 loop spans 13 amino acids. The CDR3 coding sequence is TGTGCCTGGAGTGTAGTGAGACCCGGGGAGCTGTTTTTT. It codes for CAWSVVRPGELFF.

Turning to this clonotype: An end of the junction does not agree with germline; a read error may underlie this. V gene TRBV11-2 combines with J gene TRBJ1-3; tentative D call: TRBD1 (5 bases). CDR1 is SGHAT and CDR2 is FQNNGV in the germline V gene. The CDR3 has 17 residues. Here the CDR3 DNA reads TGTGCCAGCAGGAACCGGGACTCAAGTAGGCCTGGAAACGCCATATATTTT. Encoded protein: CASRNRDSSRPGNAIYF. Together with reference TRBV11-2 and TRBJ1-3, the CDR3 gives the full variable domain: EAGVAQSPRYKIIEKRQSVAFWCNPISGHATLYWYQQILGQGPKLLIQFQNNGVVDDSQLPKDRFSAERLKGVDSTLKIQPAKLEDSAVYLCASRNRDSSRPGNAIYFGEGSWLTVV.

This clonotype was counted ten times or more. This chain connects TRBV28 to TRBJ1-1; D not certain. Per germline, CDR1 MDHEN and CDR2 SYDVKM. The V gene lost 5 bases and the J gene lost 0 bases, with 10 bases spanning the gap. CDR3 size: 14 residues. CDR3 amino acids: CASSTQFMNTEAFF. CDR3 sequence (DNA): TGTGCCAGCAGTACCCAGTTCATGAACACTGAAGCTTTCTTT.

This sequence joins TRBV24-1 and TRBJ2-3; unclear D gene. Trimming left V 2 bases short and J 6 bases short, with 8 bases between. Germline assignment: CDR1 KGHDR and CDR2 SFDVKD. The CDR3 covers 13 residues. The DNA of the CDR3 is TGTGCCACCAGTGATTCGACACTGGATACGCAGTATTTT. It codes for CATSDSTLDTQYF.

Ten or more counts support this clonotype. J is TRBJ2-1 and V is TRBV27; a possible D gene is TRBD2 (6 bases). The CDR3 spans 13 residues. Germline V gene sequence: CDR1 MNHEY, CDR2 SMNVEV (reference sequence). V lost 5 bases and J lost 6, with 11 bases in between. CDR3: CASSATSSNEQFF. CDR3 in DNA: TGTGCCAGCAGTGCGACTAGTTCCAATGAGCAGTTCTTC.

In its sample, this clonotype was seen a few times. V is TRBV29-1 and J is TRBJ2-1; D is undetermined. The CDR3 has 13 amino acids. Germline V gene sequence: CDR1 SQVTM, CDR2 ANQGSEA. V was shortened by 3 bases and J by 4 bases, with 10 bases between the two germline ends. In DNA, the CDR3 is TGCAGCGTTGAGGGGAAATCTTACAATGAGCAGTTCTTC. This codes for CSVEGKSYNEQFF.

Comment on this clonotype: Mismatch with germline at one junction end may stem from a read error. This chain uses TRBV27 with TRBJ2-3, with a tentative D call TRBD2 (6 bases). The CDR3 is 14 amino acids. Germline CDR1 and CDR2: MNHEY and SMNVEV (reference sequence). The CDR3 DNA reads as TGTGCCAGCAGCCTGGGTGGAGGGCTGGATACGCTGTATTTT. Encoded protein: CASSLGGGLDTLYF.

This clonotype turned up a few times. The rearrangement links TRBV4-1 to TRBJ1-1; tentatively, D is TRBD1 (5 bases). Germline values: CDR1 MGHRA, CDR2 YSYEKL. This CDR3 spans 17 amino acids. V was pared by 3 bases and J by 3 bases, with 20 bases between. The CDR3 here is CASSQRAWDGGYTEAFF. Here the CDR3 DNA reads TGCGCCAGCAGCCAGAGGGCCTGGGACGGGGGTTACACTGAAGCTTTCTTT.

This clonotype was seen ten or more times. This chain uses TRBV29-1 with TRBJ2-7; D gene uncertain. The germline CDR1 and CDR2 sequences are SQVTM and ANQGSEA. This CDR3 contains 13 residues. With 3 bases removed from V and 1 base from J, the gap between germline ends came to 10 bases. CDR3 in amino acids: CSVEADTSYEQYF. CDR3 DNA: TGCAGCGTTGAGGCAGACACTTCCTACGAGCAGTACTTC.

This clonotype showed up many times. The genes are TRBV3-1 and TRBJ1-1, with TRBD1 as a possible D gene (6 bases). V was trimmed by 2 bases and J by 6 bases, leaving 13 bases between them. CDR1 is LGHDT and CDR2 is YNNKEL in the germline V gene (reference sequence). The CDR3 consists of 14 residues. The CDR3 here is CASSQRVQGSEAFF. The CDR3, as DNA: TGTGCCAGCAGCCAAAGGGTACAGGGCTCTGAAGCTTTCTTT. Full variable domain (rest looked up from reference TRBV3-1 and TRBJ1-1): DTAVSQTPKYLVTQMGNDKSIKCEQNLGHDTMYWYKQDSKKFLKIMFSYNNKELIINETVPNRFSPKSPDKAHLNLHINSLELGDSAVYFCASSQRVQGSEAFFGQGTRLTVV.

This clonotype has ten or more counts. The J gene is TRBJ2-3, the V gene TRBV25-1; D may be TRBD1 (6 bases). The CDR3 is made up of 11 amino acids. Per the germline V gene, CDR1 is MGHDK and CDR2 is SYGVNS. V was clipped by 7 bases and J by 14 bases, with 16 bases between them. The CDR3 DNA is TGTGCCAGCACCGGACAGAGGGAGCGGTATTTT. Its protein is CASTGQRERYF.

In its sample, this clonotype was seen a few times. The gene calls are TRBV12-3 or TRBV12-4 and TRBJ1-4; D may be TRBD1 (6 bases). V lost 1 base, J lost 8 bases, and 14 bases lay in between. This CDR3 comprises 15 residues. The CDR3 loop is CASSLDDRRGEKLFF. CDR3 sequence (DNA): TGTGCCAGCAGTTTAGATGACCGGAGGGGGGAAAAACTGTTTTTT.

Regarding this clonotype: Since a much larger clone is just one base distant, this may be a read error. This chain joins TRBV20-1 and TRBJ2-1; perhaps TRBD2 as D (5 bases). Germline V gives CDR1 DFQATT, CDR2 SNEGSKA (reference sequence). The CDR3 loop spans 12 amino acids. V was cut by 1 base and J by 7 bases, with 8 bases left in between. CDR3 loop: CSARAGRNEQFF. Written as DNA, the CDR3 is TGCAGTGCTAGAGCGGGAAGGAATGAGCAGTTCTTC.

This clonotype was seen ten or more times. The chain links TRBV10-1 to TRBJ2-7; D is unresolved. The V end lost 8 bases, the J end lost 1 base, and 9 bases lay between the germline ends. The germline gives CDR1 WNHNN, CDR2 SYGVQD (reference sequence). The CDR3 has 12 amino acids. As DNA, the CDR3 is TGCGCCAGCGGGGATGGATCCTACGAGCAGTACTTC. This gives the protein CASGDGSYEQYF.

This clonotype was seen repeatedly, ten times or more. The rearrangement links TRBV15 to TRBJ2-7; 7 positions match TRBD1. The V gene's germline CDR1 is LNHNV and CDR2 YYDKDF (reference sequence). This CDR3 has 15 amino acids. Trimming removed 2 bases from V and 6 bases from J; junction bases left unmatched: 10. This chain's CDR3 is CATSRPGTASREQYF. The CDR3 bases are TGTGCCACCAGCAGACCAGGGACAGCTTCGCGCGAGCAGTACTTC.

This clonotype was observed many times. The J gene is TRBJ2-7, the V gene TRBV7-2, with D maybe TRBD2 (6 bases). Germline lookup yields CDR1 SGHTA and CDR2 FQGNSA. The CDR3 consists of 15 residues. V was shortened by 5 bases and J by 0 bases, with 14 bases between the two germline ends. CDR3 in amino acids: CASSLYSGSSYEQYF. In DNA form, the CDR3 reads TGTGCCAGCAGCCTATACTCCGGGAGCTCCTACGAGCAGTACTTC.

The count of this clonotype is one. This chain uses TRBV6-5 with TRBJ2-7, with D perhaps matching TRBD1 (6 bases). Germline assignment: CDR1 MNHEY and CDR2 SVGAGI. This CDR3 comprises 15 residues. Trimming left V 6 bases short and J 2 bases short, with 17 bases between. Here the CDR3 reads CASRTGSGDAYEQYF. The CDR3 region has the DNA TGTGCCAGCAGAACCGGGTCAGGGGACGCCTACGAGCAGTACTTC.